The entry below gives a single T cell receptor (beta chain) sequence along with its context. Original processing notes: By means of reference gene primer amplification, nucleated cell counts were estimated. TCRdb keeps only in-frame clones here, not all; method: immunoSEQ multiplex PCR. V and J calls plus clone size are reproduced from that table; the DNA served to infer D and trimming. The sample records approximately 190,000 clones, 84% being singletons. This specimen belongs to a study of blood T cell repertoires in COVID-19. The V segment lost 5 bases and the J segment 1 base; nucleotides outside the gene matches: 5. The CDR3 length is 16 residues. CDR1 and CDR2 (germline): KGHSH, LQKENI.

The TCR comes from a woman aged 70-85 years with active or convalescent COVID-19. Material: peripheral blood. The chain carries TRBV18 and TRBJ1-5, with TRBD1 identical over 10 bases. The CDR3 region has the DNA TGTGCCAGCTCAGCTCGGGACAGGGGAAGCAATCAGCCCCAGCATTTT. It encodes CASSARDRGSNQPQHF.